These 29 T cell receptor beta chains share one sample of origin, sequenced in a study of T cells in Graves' hyperthyroidism and ophthalmopathy. From RNA transcripts, TCR beta CDR3 regions were amplified. The TCR CDR3 first-round RT-PCR relied on the HTBI primer set. One entry per CDR3 protein, called by TCRdb with MiXCR from the multiplex PCR reads. This table holds approximately 590,000 distinct CDR3 sequences, 15% to 18% found once. The source material was blood. The receptors here all came from a woman aged 30 to 39 with Graves' hyperthyroidism.

As for this clonotype: One end of the junction does not line up with germline, which may come from a read error. The chain combines TRBV6-2 or TRBV6-3 with TRBJ2-2; TRBD2 is a possible D gene (6 bases). From germline, CDR1 is MNHEY and CDR2 SVGEGT. The CDR3 is 15 residues long. CDR3 coding DNA: TGTACCAGCAGTTACGTTCGGGACTTCATCGGGGAGCTGTTTTTT. As protein: CTSSYVRDFIGELFF.

This rearrangement joins TRBV20-1 to TRBJ2-1; 10 bases map to TRBD2. The CDR3 is 15 residues long. Germline V lookup: CDR1 DFQATT, CDR2 SNEGSKA (reference sequence). V shed 2 bases, J shed 4 bases, and the junction held 5 bases outside the gene matches. CDR3 in DNA: TGCAGTGCTAGACTAGCGGGAGATATATACAATGAGCAGTTCTTC. It is translated as CSARLAGDIYNEQFF.

The chain combines TRBV7-2 with TRBJ2-7, with TRBD1 matching over 9 bases. Germline V gene sequence: CDR1 SGHTA, CDR2 FQGNSA. The CDR3 spans 15 residues. J lost 4 bases, V lost 4 bases, and 8 bases had no gene match. The CDR3: CASSSRRDRVYEQYF. In DNA form, the CDR3 reads TGTGCCAGCAGCTCGCGGAGGGACAGGGTATACGAGCAGTACTTC.

This clonotype occurred many times. The chain joins TRBV7-2 to TRBJ2-7; TRBD2 might be the D (6 bases). Trimming cost V 5 bases and J 9 bases, with 20 bases left between them. Germline CDR1 reads SGHTA; CDR2 reads FQGNSA. This CDR3 is 14 amino acids long. The CDR3 spells CASSPTSVAAGQYF. DNA for the CDR3: TGTGCCAGCAGCCCCACGTCGGTAGCGGCGGGGCAGTACTTC.

This clonotype was recorded a few times. An end of the junction does not agree with germline; a read error may underlie this. The chain joins TRBV27 to TRBJ1-6; no reliable D call. CDR1 is MNHEY, CDR2 SMNVEV, per germline (reference sequence). The CDR3 runs to 13 residues. DNA for the CDR3: TGTGCCAGCAGTTTACCGGTTAATTCACCCCCCCACTTT. Its translation is CASSLPVNSPPHF.

In its sample, this clonotype was seen many times. J is TRBJ2-2 and V is TRBV7-3; 12 bases map to TRBD2. This CDR3 comprises 21 residues. With 3 bases clipped from V and 3 bases from J, the junction kept 17 bases outside the gene matches. Germline CDR1 is SGHTA and CDR2 is FQGTGA. The chain's CDR3 is CASSFAQRTSGKPTHTGELFF. Written as DNA, the CDR3 is TGTGCCAGCAGCTTCGCGCAAAGGACTAGCGGGAAACCGACACACACCGGGGAGCTGTTTTTT.

This clonotype appeared many times. This rearrangement joins TRBV2 to TRBJ2-2, with D maybe TRBD2 (6 bases). The CDR3 runs 14 residues. Germline V gene lookup returns CDR1 SNHLY and CDR2 FYNNEI. Between the trimmed V and J ends, which lost 7 bases and 1 base, there was a span of 10 bases. CDR3 coding DNA: TGTGCCAGCAACGGAGCGGGGAACACCGGGGAGCTGTTTTTT. It is translated as CASNGAGNTGELFF.

This clonotype was recorded a few times. The chain employs TRBV5-1 and TRBJ2-7; TRBD1 matches at 10 bases. Unmatched junction bases numbered 3, after V lost 0 bases and J lost 3 bases. CDR1 is SGHRS and CDR2 is YFSETQ in the germline V gene. CDR3 length equals 15 residues. CDR3 DNA: TGCGCCAGCAGCTTGGAGGGACAGGGGCACTACGAGCAGTACTTC. Translation: CASSLEGQGHYEQYF.

This clonotype was counted only a few times. The chain uses TRBV6-5 and TRBJ2-7; 8 bases agree with TRBD2. Losses at the gene ends were 0 bases for V and 3 bases for J; bases not matched to a gene: 16. The germline V gene has CDR1 MNHEY and CDR2 SVGAGI. The CDR3 consists of 19 residues. The chain's CDR3 is CASSYSNTPGGGTHYEQYF. The DNA of the CDR3 is TGTGCCAGCAGTTACTCCAACACCCCCGGGGGGGGGACCCACTACGAGCAGTACTTC.

This clonotype was counted ten times or more. The gene calls are TRBV28 and TRBJ2-7; 7 nucleotides agree with TRBD2. This CDR3 is 15 amino acids long. The ends lost 5 bases at V and 2 bases at J; junction bases unmatched: 9. Germline V lookup: CDR1 MDHEN, CDR2 SYDVKM. The CDR3 protein is CASSQSGAGAYEQYF. The CDR3 DNA follows: TGTGCCAGCAGTCAGAGCGGGGCGGGGGCCTACGAGCAGTACTTC. Looking up the rest from reference TRBV28 and TRBJ2-7 gives the full variable domain: DVKVTQSSRYLVKRTGEKVFLECVQDMDHENMFWYRQDPGLGLRLIYFSYDVKMKEKGDIPEGYSVSREKKERFSLILESASTNQTSMYLCASSQSGAGAYEQYFGPGTRLTVT.

This clonotype has a count of ten or more. The V call is TRBV29-1, the J call TRBJ2-7, with 12 bases that match TRBD1. The CDR3 has 13 residues. Germline CDR1 reads SQVTM; CDR2 reads ANQGSEA. V lost 4 bases, J lost 6 bases, and 4 bases stayed unmatched. As DNA, the CDR3 is TGCAGCGTTGGGGGACAGGGGGCACTCGAGCAGTACTTC. Translating gives CSVGGQGALEQYF.

This clonotype was recorded many times. The chain couples TRBV18 to TRBJ2-5; D is unresolved. V lost 3 bases and J 4 bases, leaving 6 bases between the germline ends. The CDR3 has 12 amino acids. Germline V gives CDR1 KGHSH, CDR2 LQKENI. CDR3 protein: CASSPKGETQYF. The CDR3 bases are TGTGCCAGCTCACCGAAGGGAGAGACCCAGTACTTC.

This sequence joins TRBV4-2 and TRBJ2-2; the match to TRBD2 covers 8 bases. The germline CDR1 and CDR2 sequences are LGHNA and YNFKEQ. The CDR3 is 16 amino acids. V lost 1 base to trimming and J lost 5 bases; unmatched junction nucleotides: 6. The CDR3 here is CASSQGGPSGTGELFF. The CDR3 coding sequence is TGTGCCAGCAGCCAAGGAGGTCCTAGCGGGACCGGGGAGCTGTTTTTT.

The CDR3 protein is CASSLLTGTGELFF. The CDR3 nucleotides read TGTGCCAGCAGTTTACTGACGGGAACCGGGGAGCTGTTTTTT. The chain couples TRBV28 to TRBJ2-2, with D tentatively TRBD2 (5 bases). Germline V gives CDR1 MDHEN, CDR2 SYDVKM. V was shortened by 2 bases and J by 5 bases, with 9 bases between the two germline ends. The CDR3 totals 14 residues.

This clonotype was counted between two and nine times. A read error is possible here, since a much larger clone lies one base away. The chain carries TRBV6-1 and TRBJ1-1, with 8 positions matching TRBD1. Germline V lookup: CDR1 MNHNS, CDR2 SASEGT. V lost 5 bases, J lost 1 base, and 6 bases stayed unmatched. The CDR3 totals 15 residues. CDR3 sequence reads: CASSSQGAGNTEAFF. CDR3 DNA: TGTGCCAGCAGTTCCCAGGGGGCCGGGAACACTGAAGCTTTCTTT.

The sample holds many counts of this clonotype. This sequence joins TRBV29-1 and TRBJ1-1; weak D call: TRBD1 (5 bases). The CDR3 sequence is 17 residues long. V was clipped by 4 bases and J by 5 bases, with 26 bases between them. Per the germline V gene, CDR1 is SQVTM and CDR2 is ANQGSEA. The CDR3 protein is CSVGTGFQGGVRTEAFF. CDR3 coding DNA: TGCAGCGTTGGGACGGGATTCCAGGGAGGCGTTCGTACTGAAGCTTTCTTT.

This clonotype was recorded at least ten times. The rearrangement links TRBV6-1 to TRBJ2-7, with D possibly being TRBD2 (6 bases). The CDR3 runs to 13 residues. CDR1 is MNHNS, CDR2 SASEGT, per germline. The V gene lost 6 bases and the J gene lost 3 bases, with 12 bases spanning the gap. The CDR3 sequence is CASRSGTYYEQYF. DNA of the CDR3: TGTGCCAGCAGGTCCGGGACTTACTACGAGCAGTACTTC.

This clonotype was observed a handful of times. The chain uses TRBV11-2 and TRBJ1-6; 7 bases map to TRBD1. The germline V gene has CDR1 SGHAT and CDR2 FQNNGV. The V segment lost 5 bases and the J segment 7 bases; nucleotides outside the gene matches: 8. This CDR3 is 15 amino acids long. CDR3 protein: CASSQGRGRNSPLHF. The CDR3 DNA is TGTGCCAGCAGCCAAGGGAGGGGGCGGAATTCACCCCTCCACTTT. The variable domain in full, completed from reference TRBV11-2 and TRBJ1-6, reads EAGVAQSPRYKIIEKRQSVAFWCNPISGHATLYWYQQILGQGPKLLIQFQNNGVVDDSQLPKDRFSAERLKGVDSTLKIQPAKLEDSAVYLCASSQGRGRNSPLHFGNGTRLTVT.

The chain is built from TRBV7-2 and TRBJ2-5, with D perhaps assigned TRBD1 or TRBD2 (7 bases each). CDR1 SGHTA and CDR2 FQGNSA come from the germline V gene. The CDR3 has 15 residues. Trimming cost V 6 bases and J 5 bases, with 19 bases left between them. CDR3: CASSFSEGGGETQYF. The CDR3 coding sequence is TGTGCCAGCAGTTTCTCTGAGGGAGGGGGCGAGACCCAGTACTTC.

This clonotype was counted many times. The genes are TRBV28 and TRBJ2-5; perhaps D is TRBD1 or TRBD2 (5 bases each). The CDR3 has 16 residues. V lost 7 bases and J 2 bases, leaving 20 bases between the germline ends. From germline, CDR1 is MDHEN and CDR2 SYDVKM. CDR3 protein: CASKKGTEGIQETQYF. Written as DNA, the CDR3 is TGTGCCAGCAAAAAAGGGACGGAAGGGATTCAAGAGACCCAGTACTTC.

Only a few counts were recorded for this clonotype. The chain has TRBV14 and TRBJ2-7, with TRBD2 identical over 7 bases. V was clipped by 0 bases and J by 2 bases; unmatched bases: 10. The germline V gene encodes CDR1 SGHDN and CDR2 FVKESK. The CDR3 runs 17 residues. The CDR3 DNA reads TGTGCCAGCAGCCAAGATGGATCGGGACTACAAACCTACGAGCAGTACTTC. Protein product: CASSQDGSGLQTYEQYF.

This clonotype appeared many times. The CDR3 DNA sequence: TGTGCCAGCAGCTTCCTAGCTCGAAGCTCCTACAATGAGCAGTTCTTC. As protein: CASSFLARSSYNEQFF. The chain joins TRBV5-5 to TRBJ2-1, with D possibly being TRBD2 (5 bases). The CDR3 has 16 residues. Trimming removed 2 bases from V and 0 bases from J, with 12 bases in between. In germline, CDR1 is SGHKS, CDR2 YYEKEE (reference sequence).

The V gene is TRBV5-5, the J gene TRBJ2-1, with 11 bases lining up with TRBD2. This CDR3 is built from 14 residues. CDR1 SGHKS and CDR2 YYEKEE come from the germline V gene (reference sequence). After removal of 6 bases from V and 7 bases from J, the junction contained 6 bases not matched to a gene. DNA of the CDR3: TGTGCCAGCACAATTAGCGGGAGGGAAAATGAGCAGTTCTTC. Its translation: CASTISGRENEQFF.

The genes are TRBV28 and TRBJ1-5, with D tentatively TRBD1 (6 bases). The CDR3 runs 14 residues. V gave up 6 bases and J gave up 7 bases, with 16 bases separating them. CDR1 is MDHEN, CDR2 SYDVKM, per germline. The CDR3 DNA is TGTGCCAGCAGCCCCGGGGGCGAAGGACAGCCCCAGCATTTT. Amino acid sequence: CASSPGGEGQPQHF.

This clonotype occurred many times. Germline is not matched at one junction end, which may reflect a read error. The chain recombines TRBV2 with TRBJ2-1; 8 positions match TRBD1. The CDR3 covers 15 residues. Per the germline V gene, CDR1 is SNHLY and CDR2 is FYNNEI. This chain's CDR3 is CASSEGQGLYNEQFF. The DNA for the CDR3 is TGTGCCAGCAGCGAAGGACAGGGTTTATACAATGAGCAGTTCTTC.

There are many counts of this clonotype. This chain uses TRBV6-2 or TRBV6-3 with TRBJ2-1; 10 nucleotides line up with TRBD2. The CDR3 has 17 residues. Trimming took 8 bases from V and 8 from J; bases not matched to a gene: 18. Germline CDR1 and CDR2: MNHEY and SVGEGT. The CDR3 here is CASGAGITSGMSDEQFF. Here the CDR3 DNA reads TGTGCCAGCGGGGCTGGAATAACTAGCGGGATGAGCGATGAGCAGTTCTTC.

This clonotype was counted between two and nine times. The V gene is TRBV24-1, the J gene TRBJ2-1, with TRBD2 identical over 10 bases. CDR1 and CDR2 from the germline V gene are KGHDR and SFDVKD. V shed 4 bases and J 8 bases; nucleotides not matched to a gene: 13. This CDR3 is built from 17 residues. The CDR3 region is CATSDPGPSGSKHEQFF. Written as DNA, the CDR3 is TGTGCCACCAGTGACCCAGGGCCTAGCGGGAGTAAACATGAGCAGTTCTTC.

This clonotype was seen ten or more times. The chain carries TRBV7-2 and TRBJ1-2; D uncertain. Germline V gene lookup returns CDR1 SGHTA and CDR2 FQGNSA. This CDR3 comprises 14 residues. V was cut by 6 bases and J by 2 bases, with 13 bases left in between. CDR3 sequence (DNA): TGTGCCAGCAGTTTACCCGGCAGGAACTATGGCTACACCTTC. Its protein product is CASSLPGRNYGYTF.

The table lists this clonotype with many counts. The rearrangement joins TRBV12-3 or TRBV12-4 to TRBJ2-1, with 14 positions matching TRBD2. This CDR3 region has 14 residues. Trimming at V came to 6 bases and at J to 9 bases, leaving 4 bases not matched to a gene. The CDR3 DNA sequence: TGTGCCAGCAGGCCGGGACTAGCGGGAGTTGAGCAGTTCTTC. It translates to CASRPGLAGVEQFF.